The TCR beta chain described here comes from a study of identical twins. TCRdb reprocessed the 5' RACE reads with MiXCR, giving one entry per CDR3 protein. Of fewer than 550,000 distinct CDR3 sequences listed, around 15% are singletons. General observations from the study: Models predicted less out-of-frame TCR alpha sharing in monozygotic twins than was found. Invariant MAIT and iNKT cells may have partly biased zero-insertion analyses.

This clonotype showed up many times. No antigen is known for it. The ends lost 5 bases at V and 4 bases at J; junction bases unmatched: 8. Looked up from germline, CDR1 is SGHTA and CDR2 is FQGNSA. The CDR3 consists of 15 residues. These data were likewise used in another study, on yellow fever vaccine responses in identical twins.

The V gene is TRBV7-2, the J gene TRBJ2-1; 7 positions match TRBD1. The sequenced sample was CD4+ T cells sorted from blood. The source is a woman in her late teens or twenties in good health. The CDR3 loop reads CASSANRGSYNEQFF. The DNA for the CDR3 is TGTGCCAGCAGCGCGAACAGGGGCTCGTACAATGAGCAGTTCTTC.